This section outlines one T cell receptor beta chain sequence together with its context. The antigen is unknown. The V and J ends lost 6 bases and 2 bases, in that order; junction bases with no gene match: 11. The CDR3 totals 18 residues. Germline values: CDR1 MDHEN, CDR2 SYDVKM. The data were obtained in a study of shared clonotypes between healthy human individuals. Study donors comprised healthy, HIV-negative adults devoid of recent acute infection or vaccination. Into CD45RA+ naive and CD45RA-negative memory subsets, the CD4+ cells were split. Genomic DNA belonging to each subset was distributed in equal measure over several immunoSEQ plates. Data came from immunoSEQ multiplex PCR; TCRdb stores just in-frame clones and leaves some out. The table shows fewer than 1.6 million clones, with around 98.5% occurring only once. Study results and caveats: Larger estimated richness was generally seen in naive subsets than in memory subsets.

What was sequenced was naive CD4+ T cells sorted from blood. The subset here: CD45RA+ positively selected. The rearrangement joins TRBV28 to TRBJ2-2; 11 positions agree with TRBD2. This TCR came from a man younger than 45 in good health. This CDR3 is CASRRYSLAGANTGELFF. The CDR3 coding sequence is TGTGCCAGCAGGCGGTACTCACTAGCGGGAGCTAACACCGGGGAGCTGTTTTTT.